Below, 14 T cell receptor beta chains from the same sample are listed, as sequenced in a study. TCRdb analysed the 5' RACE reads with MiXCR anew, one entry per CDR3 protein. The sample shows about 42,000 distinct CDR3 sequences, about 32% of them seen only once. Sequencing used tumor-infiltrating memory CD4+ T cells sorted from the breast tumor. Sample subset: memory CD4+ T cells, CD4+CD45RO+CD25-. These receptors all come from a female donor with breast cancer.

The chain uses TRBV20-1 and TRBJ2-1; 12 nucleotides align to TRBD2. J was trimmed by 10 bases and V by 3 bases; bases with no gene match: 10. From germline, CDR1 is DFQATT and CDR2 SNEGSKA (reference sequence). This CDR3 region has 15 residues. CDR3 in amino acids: CSARKAGLAGEEQFF. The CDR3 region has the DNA TGCAGTGCTAGGAAAGCGGGACTAGCGGGCGAGGAGCAGTTCTTC.

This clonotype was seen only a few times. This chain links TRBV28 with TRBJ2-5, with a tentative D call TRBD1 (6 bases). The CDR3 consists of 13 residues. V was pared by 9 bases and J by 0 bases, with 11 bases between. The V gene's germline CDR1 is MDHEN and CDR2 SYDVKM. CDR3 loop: CASTPGDQETQYF. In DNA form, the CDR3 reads TGTGCCAGTACCCCAGGGGACCAAGAGACCCAGTACTTC.

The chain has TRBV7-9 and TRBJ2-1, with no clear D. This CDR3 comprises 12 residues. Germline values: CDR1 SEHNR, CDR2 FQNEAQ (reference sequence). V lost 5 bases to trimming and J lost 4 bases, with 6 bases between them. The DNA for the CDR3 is TGTGCCAGCAGCCACAGATACAATGAGCAGTTCTTC. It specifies CASSHRYNEQFF.

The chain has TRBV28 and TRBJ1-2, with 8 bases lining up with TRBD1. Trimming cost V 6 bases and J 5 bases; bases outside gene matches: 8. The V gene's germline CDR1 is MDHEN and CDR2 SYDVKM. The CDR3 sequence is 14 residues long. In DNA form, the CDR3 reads TGTGCCAGCAGGTGGACAGGGATTGGGTATGGCTACACCTTC. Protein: CASRWTGIGYGYTF.

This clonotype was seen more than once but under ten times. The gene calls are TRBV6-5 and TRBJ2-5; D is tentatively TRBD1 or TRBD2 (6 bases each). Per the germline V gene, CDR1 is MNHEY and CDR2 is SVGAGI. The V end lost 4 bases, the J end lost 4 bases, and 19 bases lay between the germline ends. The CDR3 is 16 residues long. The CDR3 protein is CASSSWGAESRETQYF. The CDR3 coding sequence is TGTGCCAGCAGTTCATGGGGGGCCGAGAGTAGAGAGACCCAGTACTTC.

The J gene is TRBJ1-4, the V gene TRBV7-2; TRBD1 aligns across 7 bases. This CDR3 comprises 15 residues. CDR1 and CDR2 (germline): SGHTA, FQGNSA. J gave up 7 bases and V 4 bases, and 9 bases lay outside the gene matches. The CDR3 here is CASSSRQGGGEKLFF. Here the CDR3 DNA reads TGTGCCAGCAGCTCTAGACAGGGCGGTGGTGAAAAACTGTTTTTT. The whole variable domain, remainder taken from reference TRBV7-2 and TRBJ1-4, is GAGVSQSPSNKVTEKGKDVELRCDPISGHTALYWYRQSLGQGLEFLIYFQGNSAPDKSGLPSDRFSAERTGGSVSTLTIQRTQQEDSAVYLCASSSRQGGGEKLFFGSGTQLSVL.

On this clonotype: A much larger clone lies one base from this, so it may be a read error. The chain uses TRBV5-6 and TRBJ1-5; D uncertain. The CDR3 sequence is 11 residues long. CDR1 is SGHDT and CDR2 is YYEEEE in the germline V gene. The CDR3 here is CASSLGRETLF. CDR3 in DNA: TGTGCCAGCAGCTTGGGCCGGGAAACCCTATTT. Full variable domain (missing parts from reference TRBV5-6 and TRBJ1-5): DAGVTQSPTHLIKTRGQQVTLRCSPKSGHDTVSWYQQALGQGPQFIFQYYEEEERQRGNFPDRFSGHQFPNYSSELNVNALLLGDSALYLCASSLGRETLFGDGTRLSIL.

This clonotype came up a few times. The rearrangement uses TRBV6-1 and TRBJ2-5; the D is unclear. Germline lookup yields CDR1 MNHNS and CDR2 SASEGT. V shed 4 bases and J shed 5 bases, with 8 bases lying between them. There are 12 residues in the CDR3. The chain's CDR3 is CASSAFLETQYF. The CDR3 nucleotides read TGTGCCAGCAGTGCGTTCTTGGAGACCCAGTACTTC.

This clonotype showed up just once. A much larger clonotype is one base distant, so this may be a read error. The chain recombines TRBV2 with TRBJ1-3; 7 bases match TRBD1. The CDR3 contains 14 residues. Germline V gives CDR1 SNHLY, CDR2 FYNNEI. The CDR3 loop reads CASTTGRGRNTTYF. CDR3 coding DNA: TGTGCCAGCACGACAGGGAGAGGAAGAAACACCACATATTTT.

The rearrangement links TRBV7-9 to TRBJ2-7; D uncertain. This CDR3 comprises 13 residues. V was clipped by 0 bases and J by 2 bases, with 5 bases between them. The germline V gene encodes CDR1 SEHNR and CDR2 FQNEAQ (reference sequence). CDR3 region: CASSLAPTYEQYF. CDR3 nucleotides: TGTGCCAGCAGCTTAGCGCCGACCTACGAGCAGTACTTC.

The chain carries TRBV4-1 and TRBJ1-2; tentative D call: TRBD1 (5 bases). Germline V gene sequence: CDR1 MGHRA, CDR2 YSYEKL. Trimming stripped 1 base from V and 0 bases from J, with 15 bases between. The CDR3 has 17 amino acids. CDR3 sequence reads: CASSQVGALPANYGYTF. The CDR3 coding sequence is TGCGCCAGCAGCCAAGTTGGGGCCCTCCCCGCTAACTATGGCTACACCTTC.

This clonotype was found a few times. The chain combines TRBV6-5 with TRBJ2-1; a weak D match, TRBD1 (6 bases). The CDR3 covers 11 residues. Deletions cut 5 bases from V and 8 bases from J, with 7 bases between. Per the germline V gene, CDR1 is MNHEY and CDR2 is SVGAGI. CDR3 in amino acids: CASSPGDEQFF. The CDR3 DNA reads TGTGCCAGCAGTCCAGGGGATGAGCAGTTCTTC.

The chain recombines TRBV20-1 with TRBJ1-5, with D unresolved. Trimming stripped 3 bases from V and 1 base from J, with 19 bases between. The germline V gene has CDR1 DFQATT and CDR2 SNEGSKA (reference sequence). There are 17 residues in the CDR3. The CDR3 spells CSARASSRVASNQPQHF. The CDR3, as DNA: TGCAGTGCTAGGGCGAGTTCTCGGGTCGCCAGCAATCAGCCCCAGCATTTT.

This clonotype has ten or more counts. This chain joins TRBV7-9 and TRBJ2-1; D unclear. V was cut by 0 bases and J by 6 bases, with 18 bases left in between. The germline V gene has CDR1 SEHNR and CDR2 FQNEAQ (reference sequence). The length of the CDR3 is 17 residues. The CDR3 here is CASSLAGAASVGNEQFF. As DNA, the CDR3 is TGTGCCAGCAGCTTAGCCGGCGCGGCTAGTGTCGGCAATGAGCAGTTCTTC.